The 17 T cell receptor beta chains in this list originate from one sample, sequenced in a study of cytomegalovirus exposure and HLA in healthy donors. It was with 60 Vbeta and 13 Jbeta primers that the PCR ran. The assay was immunoSEQ multiplex PCR, and TCRdb's table has in-frame clones only and misses some. The clone table shows about 140,000 clones, with the ten largest holding about 0.96%. Sequenced sample: PBMCs. Source of these receptors: a male donor in good health and CMV-seronegative.

CDR3 in DNA: TGCGCCAGCAGCCATCGTACAGCCTACACCTTC. This translates into CASSHRTAYTF. The V and J genes are TRBV4-1 and TRBJ1-2, with no clear D. The V gene lost 3 bases and the J gene lost 10 bases, with 9 bases spanning the gap. The germline V gene encodes CDR1 MGHRA and CDR2 YSYEKL. The CDR3 is 11 amino acids.

This sequence joins TRBV2 and TRBJ2-7, with 9 bases identical to TRBD1. This CDR3 spans 14 amino acids. CDR1 is SNHLY, CDR2 FYNNEI, per germline. The V gene end was trimmed by 7 bases and the J gene end by 6 bases; junction bases not matched to a gene: 10. The CDR3: CASTQGGQGGEQYF. CDR3 bases: TGTGCCAGCACCCAGGGGGGACAGGGAGGCGAGCAGTACTTC.

The chain employs TRBV2 and TRBJ2-3, with D tentatively TRBD2 (6 bases). This CDR3 has 18 residues. V was shortened by 2 bases and J by 0 bases, with 18 bases between the two germline ends. Germline loops: CDR1 SNHLY, CDR2 FYNNEI. Here the CDR3 DNA reads TGTGCCAGCAGTGAAAGGGAGACTAGTCCCTCTAGCACAGATACGCAGTATTTT. Amino acids: CASSERETSPSSTDTQYF.

The V and J genes are TRBV5-1 and TRBJ2-7; 11 bases agree with TRBD2. Germline V gives CDR1 SGHRS, CDR2 YFSETQ. The V and J ends lost 7 bases and 5 bases, in that order; junction bases with no gene match: 26. CDR3 length equals 20 residues. CDR3 bases: TGCGCCAGCCGCCTCCTACGGACTAGCGGGCTACCCAGCCCTCCCGACGAGCAGTACTTC. This gives the protein CASRLLRTSGLPSPPDEQYF.

This sequence joins TRBV7-7 and TRBJ2-6, with D maybe TRBD2 (5 bases). Trimming took off 3 bases at V and 4 bases at J, with 7 bases between the two ends. This CDR3 spans 14 amino acids. Germline loops: CDR1 SSHAT, CDR2 FNYEAQ (reference sequence). The DNA for the CDR3 is TGTGCCAGCAGCTTGAGGGTCGGGGCCAACGTCCTGACTTTC. It specifies CASSLRVGANVLTF.

The J gene is TRBJ2-3, the V gene TRBV6-5; D remains ambiguous. Germline values: CDR1 MNHEY, CDR2 SVGAGI. The CDR3 contains 14 residues. V lost 4 bases and J lost 4, with 12 bases in between. The DNA for the CDR3 is TGTGCCAGCAGTTTGGGCGTACGTGCAGATACGCAGTATTTT. Translated, it gives CASSLGVRADTQYF.

The chain couples TRBV27 to TRBJ2-2; TRBD2 agrees at 8 bases. The germline CDR1 and CDR2 sequences are MNHEY and SMNVEV (reference sequence). This CDR3 spans 14 amino acids. V shed 10 bases, J shed 3 bases, and the junction held 7 bases outside the gene matches. CDR3 bases: TGTGCCACGCGCCCCGGGAGGGACACCGGGGAGCTGTTTTTT. Translating gives CATRPGRDTGELFF.

The chain has TRBV5-6 and TRBJ2-1; D is perhaps TRBD2 (6 bases). This CDR3 is built from 15 residues. The V gene's germline CDR1 is SGHDT and CDR2 YYEEEE. Trimming left V 0 bases short and J 11 bases short, with 18 bases between. The CDR3 here is CASSLAGVGTPKQFF. CDR3 coding DNA: TGTGCCAGCAGCTTGGCCGGAGTCGGGACTCCCAAGCAGTTCTTC.

The V and J genes are TRBV15 and TRBJ2-1; TRBD2 aligns across 8 bases. CDR3 size: 18 residues. Looked up from germline, CDR1 is LNHNV and CDR2 is YYDKDF (reference sequence). The junction had 15 bases not matched to a gene; V was cut back by 0 bases and J by 8 bases. CDR3 coding DNA: TGTGCCACCAGCAGAGATCCGCCCAGGGGACTAGGGCCTCATGAGCAGTTCTTC. It is translated as CATSRDPPRGLGPHEQFF.

The V and J genes are TRBV9 and TRBJ2-3, with D perhaps matching TRBD2 (5 bases). V gave up 3 bases and J gave up 2 bases, with 16 bases separating them. The germline gives CDR1 SGDLS, CDR2 YYNGEE. The CDR3 spans 16 residues. The CDR3 spells CASSGGLPTHTDTQYF. The CDR3 DNA is TGTGCCAGCAGCGGCGGACTCCCTACACACACAGATACGCAGTATTTT.

V is TRBV19 and J is TRBJ1-1; 12 bases are a match to TRBD1. Trimming cost V 6 bases and J 5 bases; bases outside gene matches: 10. Germline assignment: CDR1 LNHDA and CDR2 SQIVND (reference sequence). The CDR3 consists of 16 residues. The CDR3 DNA reads TGTGCCAGTAGAATCCCGGGACAGGGGGCACGGACTGAAGCTTTCTTT. It translates to CASRIPGQGARTEAFF.

The chain employs TRBV28 and TRBJ1-2; 7 nucleotides match TRBD1. The trim removed 4 bases at V and 1 base at J, leaving 0 bases unmatched. Germline CDR1 reads MDHEN; CDR2 reads SYDVKM. This CDR3 spans 13 amino acids. CDR3 nucleotides: TGTGCCAGCAGTTGGGACAGTAACTATGGCTACACCTTC. As protein: CASSWDSNYGYTF.

CDR3 protein: CASSPTGGPRDTQYF. CDR3 DNA: TGTGCCAGCTCACCAACCGGGGGGCCAAGAGATACGCAGTATTTT. The rearrangement links TRBV18 to TRBJ2-3; TRBD2 is a possible D gene (7 bases). Germline values: CDR1 KGHSH, CDR2 LQKENI. This CDR3 region has 15 residues. Deletions cut 2 bases from V and 5 bases from J, with 14 bases between.

Here the CDR3 DNA reads TGCGCCAGCAGCTTGTGGCGCGCTGCGGAATCCACCGGGGAGCTGTTTTTT. Its protein is CASSLWRAAESTGELFF. V is TRBV5-1 and J is TRBJ2-2, with D unclear. CDR3 length: 17 amino acids. V gave up 1 base and J gave up 4 bases, with 17 bases separating them. CDR1 SGHRS and CDR2 YFSETQ come from the germline V gene.

The V call is TRBV4-1, the J call TRBJ2-7; 11 nucleotides match TRBD1. Germline V gene lookup returns CDR1 MGHRA and CDR2 YSYEKL. The CDR3 sequence is 19 residues long. Trimming removed 4 bases from V and 3 bases from J; junction bases left unmatched: 17. In DNA, the CDR3 is TGCGCCAGCAGCCCGTCGGAGGGCCTGGACAGGGGGCTGATCTACGAGCAGTACTTC. It specifies CASSPSEGLDRGLIYEQYF.

This sequence joins TRBV6-1 and TRBJ2-3, with TRBD2 matching over 12 bases. Trimming took 0 bases from V and 2 from J; bases not matched to a gene: 6. The CDR3 covers 18 residues. Germline CDR1 and CDR2: MNHNS and SASEGT. The CDR3 sequence is CASSEALLAGGYTDTQYF. The CDR3 DNA sequence: TGTGCCAGCAGTGAAGCCCTACTAGCGGGAGGTTACACAGATACGCAGTATTTT.

This sequence joins TRBV6-6 and TRBJ2-4; 10 bases are shared with TRBD1. The CDR3 is made up of 13 amino acids. With V trimmed by 10 bases and J by 5 bases, 5 bases remained unmatched. Germline V gives CDR1 MNHNY, CDR2 SVGAGI (reference sequence). The chain's CDR3 is CATSDRGQNIQYF. The CDR3 DNA is TGTGCCACCTCAGACAGGGGGCAAAACATTCAGTACTTC.